This passage covers 3 T cell receptor beta chains from one sample sequenced in a study of T cells in Graves' hyperthyroidism and ophthalmopathy. Researchers amplified the TCR beta CDR3 regions from RNA transcripts. First-round RT-PCR of the TCR CDR3 relied on the HTBI primer set. Each CDR3 protein is one row after TCRdb ran MiXCR on the multiplex PCR reads. The sample lists 640,000 or so distinct CDR3 sequences, 13% to 15% occurring once. Input material: blood. The receptors shown here come from a woman aged 18-35 years with Graves' ophthalmopathy.

This clonotype was detected many times. The chain joins TRBV6-2 or TRBV6-3 to TRBJ2-1, with TRBD2 as a possible D gene (5 bases). The CDR3 is made up of 18 amino acids. Looked up from germline, CDR1 is MNHEY and CDR2 is SVGEGT. The germline V and J ends were trimmed by 0 bases and 6 bases, with 21 bases remaining between them. Here the CDR3 reads CASSYSRSSGTSSNEQFF. CDR3 in DNA: TGTGCCAGCAGTTACTCGAGGTCCAGCGGCACCTCGAGCAATGAGCAGTTCTTC.

The V call is TRBV11-1, the J call TRBJ2-5; D may be TRBD2 (5 bases). Germline V gives CDR1 SGHAT, CDR2 FQDESV (reference sequence). Trimming cost V 2 bases and J 4 bases, with 14 bases left between them. This CDR3 spans 15 amino acids. This CDR3 reads CASSLSRVGRETQYF. As DNA, the CDR3 is TGTGCCAGCAGCTTATCTCGGGTGGGGAGAGAGACCCAGTACTTC.

The chain recombines TRBV5-1 with TRBJ2-6, with no clear D. CDR1 and CDR2 from the germline V gene are SGHRS and YFSETQ. Trimming took off 7 bases at V and 2 bases at J, with 10 bases between the two ends. The CDR3 spans 14 residues. In DNA, the CDR3 is TGCGCCAGCCATCAGGTGCCTGGGGCCAACGTCCTGACTTTC. Residues: CASHQVPGANVLTF.